This TCR beta chain was sequenced for a study of cytomegalovirus exposure and HLA in healthy donors (dated by TCRdb to about 2017). Background on the whole study: In an earlier analysis of 550 to 750 of the donors, 250 to 300 Gb of sequence data and some 120 million unique TCR beta sequences from some 170 million T cells were reported. About 280 gigabases of sequencing data and roughly 81 million unique TCR sequences made up an early release that covered several hundred HLA-typed donors. Of the roughly 410 genotyped donors, 81% were placed in the genetic ancestry cluster associated with self-reported Caucasian donors. The study was designed to test whether signatures of past pathogen exposure could be identified by cataloging public T cell receptors. The study used immunosequencing to profile the T cell repertoires of 600 to 850 subjects and linked those repertoires to cytomegalovirus serostatus. In addition to the first cohort of about 650 subjects, a separate validation cohort of 120 different subjects was used. To predict cytomegalovirus infection status, the study combined high-throughput TCR immunosequencing, statistical association of individual TCRs with disease status, and machine learning. A later analysis re-examined previously published TCR beta repertoires from over 500 donors and added high-resolution HLA genotyping to investigate patterns of TCR occurrence. Rather than using new phenotypic data, the later analysis identified candidate immune exposures from TCR beta sequences and from how often those sequences occurred across donors. An earlier analysis of several hundred of the donors applied high-throughput TCR beta sequencing to assess whether each TCR beta V gene segment acted as functional or pseudogenic. Donor age, sex, ethnicity and CMV serostatus were compiled together with the repertoire data. A later genetic analysis used genome-wide SNP genotypes for about 60% of the roughly 670 donors, treating that subset as a discovery cohort. Every discovery cohort repertoire had been produced on one sequencing platform. HLA typing covered class I and class II loci at four-digit resolution. The number of donors typed differed by locus, with 629-630 for A, B, C, DRB1 and DQB1, around 520 for DQA1, approximately 580 for DPA1, and over 400 for DPB1. Because of strong linkage in the cohort, five DR-DQ haplotypes were treated as single units for association and clustering. On average, around 240,000 unique TCR beta nucleotide sequences were sequenced per donor among more than 350 genotyped donors of the cohort, with 15% to 20% of those sequences being non-productive.

For this clone: Its cognate antigen has yet to be identified. No much larger clonotype is one base removed from it; base qualities were not supplied.

The cohort consisted of hundreds of healthy bone marrow donors. Cohort members were all nominally healthy when sampled, although unrecorded immune exposures were likely present. The donor tested CMV seropositive and was one of the 289 seropositive cohort members. A peripheral blood sample was provided by each donor, and peripheral blood mononuclear cells were used for TCR beta sequencing. The Qiagen DNeasy Blood Extraction Kit was used to extract genomic DNA from the blood cell samples. Preparation of the library involved the immunoSEQ multiplex PCR assay. A mixture of 60 forward primers for TCR Vbeta segments and 13 reverse primers for TCR Jbeta segments was used in the multiplex PCR. The CDR3 region of rearranged TCR beta genes was amplified from genomic DNA by a multiplex PCR assay. On the Illumina HiSeq System, the amplified TCR beta libraries were sequenced as 87-base-pair reads. The paper's processing steps were these. Across the 670 or so repertoires, a later analysis counted around 80 million unique TCR beta chains, roughly 11 million of which were shared by at least two donors. Raw reads were error-corrected and collapsed into unique sequences with a nearest-neighbor algorithm that merged closely related sequences to remove PCR and sequencing errors. Alignment of CDR3 sequences to IMGT reference sequences was used to assign V, D and J gene segments. Each retained sequence needed at least a six-nucleotide match to both a V gene segment and a J gene segment. Rearrangements were called productive when the CDR3 lacked stop codons and stayed in frame with V and J; all others were non-productive. CDR3 was defined according to IMGT convention as the region running from the second conserved V-encoded cysteine to the conserved J-encoded phenylalanine. The earlier analysis of 550 to 650 of the donors excluded any sequence lacking an unambiguous match to a single V gene segment. In an earlier analysis of approximately 560 of the donors, a V segment was called functional when productive rearrangements were above 56.7%, and segregating when the standard deviation between donors exceeded 5%. A statistical classification framework was developed to diagnose cytomegalovirus status using the catalog of TCR beta chain sequences. A later analysis assigned V and J genes by comparing TCR nucleotide sequences with IMGT/GENE-DB human TR gene sequences. In a later analysis, CDR3 sequences and most-parsimonious VDJ recombination scenarios were assigned using the TCRdist pipeline. In a later analysis, each TCR beta chain was defined by its CDR3 amino acid sequence together with its V-gene family, and reads lacking a unique V-gene family were excluded. As a way to deal with suspected cross-contamination and a sequencing artifact, a later analysis dropped roughly 600 nucleotide sequences that were highly shared and had low generation probability. In a later analysis, a clonal expansion index was calculated for each public chain from normalized within-repertoire ranks of inferred template counts. In a later analysis, generation probabilities were computed with a VDJ recombination model fitted to out-of-frame rearrangements, and the resulting probabilities were checked against IGoR. A later analysis scored TCR-TCR, TCR-HLA and TCR-CMV co-occurrence with hypergeometric tests, applying a repertoire-size bias correction to TCR pairs. In a later analysis, false discovery rates were estimated by permuting HLA or CMV assignments 20 times. In a later analysis, co-occurring TCRs were grouped with DBSCAN, and TCRdist sequence similarity was added when clustering was performed within HLA-allele-positive subsets. Repertoires with fewer than 30,000 or more than 120,000 public chains were left out of co-occurrence clustering, as were five repertoires with anomalous nucleotide sharing. TCRdb holds this immuneACCESS table with in-frame rearrangements only. Some clones are missing; in checked studies, unresolved V genes explain under half, and the rest has no known cause. V, J and clone size are those of that table, while D and trimming were read from the DNA. The sample table contains nearly 100,000 clones; only one count was recorded for 9.4% of them. Jointly, the top ten make up 5.1% of the sample.

The paper's findings and limits, for the study overall: Most CMV-associated TCR beta chains appeared to be HLA-restricted in a later analysis, and the HLA associations seemed to be driven largely by CMV exposure. This cohort had only TCR beta chains sequenced, and the lack of alpha or paired-chain data limited which features could be detected. In a later analysis, HLA-associated TCR beta chains were found to be more clonally expanded and to have lower generation probabilities than equally common non-associated chains. Several of the top co-occurrence clusters appeared to be linked to parvovirus B19, influenza, CMV and Epstein-Barr virus, according to a later analysis. Strong co-occurrence of HLA alleles, especially DR and DQ, made assigning TCR associations to individual alleles difficult. In an earlier analysis of some 500 of the donors, most TCR beta V segments appeared in productive rearrangements about 90% or about 30% of the time, broadly matching IMGT annotations. A total of 150 to 200 TCR beta chains were listed by the study as associated with cytomegalovirus. A further reported finding was that TCR beta sequences accurately predicted the HLA-A and HLA-B alleles for most subjects in the first cohort. According to a later analysis, TCR association rates differed among HLA loci, with DRB1 alleles showing the most associated TCRs and HLA-C alleles showing the fewest. Correlated functional status among segregating V segments might reflect linkage disequilibrium, but an unknown experimental factor could not be ruled out. Three of the identified cytomegalovirus-associated TCR beta chains were confirmed in vitro to be specific for cytomegalovirus antigens. Because HLA typing was unavailable for some donors at each locus, only the typed subset was used in association tests. V-gene and J-gene trimming of TCR beta chains was associated with a missense DCLRE1C variant in a later genetic analysis, and the association was replicated in an independent cohort. Seventeen rarely observed V segments, including chromosome 9 orphons, were excluded from the earlier analysis of some 590 of the donors because counts were too low. The only immune exposure information available for the cohort was CMV serostatus. Compared with the roughly 720-donor mean, donors in an Asian-associated ancestry cluster had fewer N-insertions in productive TCRs, according to a later genetic analysis. Sequencing depth was assumed to be roughly uniform across donors in the presence/absence analyses, though that assumption may not hold. Cytomegalovirus status was reported to be diagnosed by the classifier with high specificity and sensitivity in both the original and validation cohorts. Because the 87-base-pair reads could not distinguish some IMGT-functional V segments, including TRBV6-2 and TRBV6-3, those segments were excluded. The authors suggested that the approach could potentially be generalized to other disease states and immunological phenotypes. Most TCR sequences were observed very rarely across donors, whereas some public TCRs were present in many individuals. A later analysis associated some 17,000 TCR beta sequences with specific HLA alleles at a false discovery rate of 0.05. A group of highly shared sequence variants was considered likely to be a technical artifact of the sequencing pipeline.

Trimming removed 1 base from V and 4 bases from J; the gene matches leave 5 bases unexplained. From the germline V gene, CDR1 is MNHNS and CDR2 is SASEGT. The CDR3 measures 18 amino acids from cysteine to phenylalanine. Kept here is only the CDR3 DNA, which spans 54 bases and is read in frame from base 1. The TCR originated in a man aged 45-65 years in good health and CMV-seropositive. Source material: PBMCs. In this chain, TRBV6-1 is recombined with TRBJ2-3; 16 of the junction bases match TRBD2. The DNA is TGTGCCAGCAGTGAAGAAGTGGGGACTAGCGGGAGGGCAGATACGCAGTATTTT. It translates as CASSEEVGTSGRADTQYF.